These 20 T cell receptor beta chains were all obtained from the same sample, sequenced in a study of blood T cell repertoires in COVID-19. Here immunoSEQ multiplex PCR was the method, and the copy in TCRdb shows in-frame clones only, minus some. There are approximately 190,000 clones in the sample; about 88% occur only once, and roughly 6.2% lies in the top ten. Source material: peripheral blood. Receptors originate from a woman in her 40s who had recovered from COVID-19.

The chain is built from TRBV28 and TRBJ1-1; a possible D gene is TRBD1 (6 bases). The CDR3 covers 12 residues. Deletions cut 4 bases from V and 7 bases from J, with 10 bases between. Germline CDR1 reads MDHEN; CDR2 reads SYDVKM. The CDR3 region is CASSWGHSEAFF. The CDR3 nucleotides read TGTGCCAGCAGTTGGGGGCACAGTGAAGCTTTCTTT. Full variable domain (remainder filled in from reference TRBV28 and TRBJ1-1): DVKVTQSSRYLVKRTGEKVFLECVQDMDHENMFWYRQDPGLGLRLIYFSYDVKMKEKGDIPEGYSVSREKKERFSLILESASTNQTSMYLCASSWGHSEAFFGQGTRLTVV.

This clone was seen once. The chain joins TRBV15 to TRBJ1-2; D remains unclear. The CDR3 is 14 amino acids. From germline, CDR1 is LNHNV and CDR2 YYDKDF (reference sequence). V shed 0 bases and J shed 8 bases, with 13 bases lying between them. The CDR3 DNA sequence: TGTGCCACCAGCAGAGATCAAGTCGCCGCGGGCTACACCTTC. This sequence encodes CATSRDQVAAGYTF.

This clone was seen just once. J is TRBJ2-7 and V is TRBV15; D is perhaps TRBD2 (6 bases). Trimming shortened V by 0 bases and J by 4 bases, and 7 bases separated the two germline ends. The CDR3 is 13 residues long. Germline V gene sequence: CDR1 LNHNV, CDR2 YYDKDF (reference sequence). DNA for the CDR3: TGTGCCACCAGCAGAGAACGGGAGTACGAGCAGTACTTC. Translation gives CATSREREYEQYF.

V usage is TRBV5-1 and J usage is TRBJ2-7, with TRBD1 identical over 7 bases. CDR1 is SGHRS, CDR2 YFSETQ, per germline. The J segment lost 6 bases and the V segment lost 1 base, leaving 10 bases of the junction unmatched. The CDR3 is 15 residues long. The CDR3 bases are TGCGCCAGCAGCTTGACTGGGACAGCCGGCGGCGAGCAGTACTTC. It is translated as CASSLTGTAGGEQYF.

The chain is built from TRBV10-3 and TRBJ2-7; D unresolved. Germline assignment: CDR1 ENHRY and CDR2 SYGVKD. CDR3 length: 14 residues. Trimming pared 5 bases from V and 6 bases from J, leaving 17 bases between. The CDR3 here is CAISKSTLRSEQYF. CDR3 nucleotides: TGTGCCATCAGTAAATCGACATTAAGAAGCGAGCAGTACTTC.

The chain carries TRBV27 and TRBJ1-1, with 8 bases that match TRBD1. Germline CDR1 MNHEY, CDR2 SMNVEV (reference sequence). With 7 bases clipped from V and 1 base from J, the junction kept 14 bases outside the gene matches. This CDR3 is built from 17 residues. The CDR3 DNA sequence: TGTGCCAGCAACTCAGGACAGGGACTATACTCGAACACTGAAGCTTTCTTT. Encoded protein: CASNSGQGLYSNTEAFF.

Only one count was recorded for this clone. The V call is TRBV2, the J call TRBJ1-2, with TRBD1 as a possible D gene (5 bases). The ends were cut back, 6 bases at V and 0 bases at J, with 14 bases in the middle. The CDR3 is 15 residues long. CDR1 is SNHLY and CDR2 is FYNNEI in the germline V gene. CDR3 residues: CASSQKQGSNYGYTF. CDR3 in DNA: TGTGCCAGCAGCCAAAAGCAGGGTTCTAACTATGGCTACACCTTC.

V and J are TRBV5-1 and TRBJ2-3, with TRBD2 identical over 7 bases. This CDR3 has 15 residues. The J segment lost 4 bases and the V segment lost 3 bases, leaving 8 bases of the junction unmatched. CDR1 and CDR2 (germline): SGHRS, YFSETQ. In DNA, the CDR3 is TGCGCCAGCAGCTCTAGCGGAAACTGGGCAGATACGCAGTATTTT. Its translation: CASSSSGNWADTQYF.

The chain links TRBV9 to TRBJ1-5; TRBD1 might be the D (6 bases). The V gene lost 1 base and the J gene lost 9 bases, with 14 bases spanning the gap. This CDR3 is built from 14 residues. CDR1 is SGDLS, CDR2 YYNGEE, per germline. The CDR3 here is CASSVTDSPSPQHF. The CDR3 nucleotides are TGTGCCAGCAGCGTAACGGACAGCCCTTCGCCCCAGCATTTT.

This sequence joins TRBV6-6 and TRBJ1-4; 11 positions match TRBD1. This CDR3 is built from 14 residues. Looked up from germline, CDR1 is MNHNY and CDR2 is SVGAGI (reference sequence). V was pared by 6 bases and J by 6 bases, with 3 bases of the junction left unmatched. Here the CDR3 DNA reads TGTGCCAGCAGATGGACAGGGGGCGATGAAAAACTGTTTTTT. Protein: CASRWTGGDEKLFF.

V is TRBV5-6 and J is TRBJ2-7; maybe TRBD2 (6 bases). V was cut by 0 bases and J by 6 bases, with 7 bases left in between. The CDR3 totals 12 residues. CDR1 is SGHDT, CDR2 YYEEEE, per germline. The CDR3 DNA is TGTGCCAGCAGCTTGGGCGGGACCGAGCAGTACTTC. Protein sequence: CASSLGGTEQYF.

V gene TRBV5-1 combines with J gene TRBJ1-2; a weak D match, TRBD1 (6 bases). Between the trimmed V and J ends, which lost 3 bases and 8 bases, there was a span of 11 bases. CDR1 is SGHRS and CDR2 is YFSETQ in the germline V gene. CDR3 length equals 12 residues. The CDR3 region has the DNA TGCGCCAGCAGCTCCCACAGGGACGGCTACACCTTC. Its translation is CASSSHRDGYTF.

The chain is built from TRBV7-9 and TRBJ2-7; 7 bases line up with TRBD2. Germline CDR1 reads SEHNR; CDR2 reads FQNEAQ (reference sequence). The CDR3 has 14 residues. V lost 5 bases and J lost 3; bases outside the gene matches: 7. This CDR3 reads CASSRAGLNYEQYF. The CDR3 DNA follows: TGTGCCAGCAGCCGAGCGGGACTCAACTACGAGCAGTACTTC.

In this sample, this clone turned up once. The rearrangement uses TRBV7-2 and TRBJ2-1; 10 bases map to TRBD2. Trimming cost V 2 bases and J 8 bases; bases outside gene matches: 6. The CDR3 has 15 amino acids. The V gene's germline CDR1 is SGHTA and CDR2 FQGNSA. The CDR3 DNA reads TGTGCCAGCAGCTTAAGCGGGAGGGTAGTGGATGAGCAGTTCTTC. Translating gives CASSLSGRVVDEQFF.

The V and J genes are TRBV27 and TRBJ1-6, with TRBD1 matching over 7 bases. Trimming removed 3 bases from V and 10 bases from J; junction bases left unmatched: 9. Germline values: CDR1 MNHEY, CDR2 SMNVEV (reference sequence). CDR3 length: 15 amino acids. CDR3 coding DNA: TGTGCCAGCAGTTTCAACAGGGGCAAGGGGTCACCCCTCCACTTT. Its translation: CASSFNRGKGSPLHF.

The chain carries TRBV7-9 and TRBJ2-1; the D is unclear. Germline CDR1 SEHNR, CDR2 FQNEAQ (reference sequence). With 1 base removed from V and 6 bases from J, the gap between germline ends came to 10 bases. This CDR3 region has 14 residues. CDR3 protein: CASSLGDQANEQFF. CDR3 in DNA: TGTGCCAGCAGCTTAGGAGATCAGGCCAATGAGCAGTTCTTC.

CDR3 sequence: CASSDPRGETQYF. CDR3 bases: TGTGCCAGCAGTGACCCCCGGGGAGAGACCCAGTACTTC. The V gene is TRBV6-2 or TRBV6-3, the J gene TRBJ2-5; tentative D call: TRBD2 (5 bases). V lost 5 bases to trimming and J lost 4 bases, with 11 bases between them. CDR3 length: 13 residues. CDR1 and CDR2 (germline): MNHEY, SVGEGT.

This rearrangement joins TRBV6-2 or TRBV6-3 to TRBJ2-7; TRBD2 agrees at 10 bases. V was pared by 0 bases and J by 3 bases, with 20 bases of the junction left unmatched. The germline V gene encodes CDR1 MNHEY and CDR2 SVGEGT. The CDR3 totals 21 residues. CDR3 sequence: CASSYSAVAGPLAGVDYEQYF. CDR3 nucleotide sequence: TGTGCCAGCAGTTACTCTGCGGTAGCAGGGCCGCTAGCGGGAGTCGACTACGAGCAGTACTTC.

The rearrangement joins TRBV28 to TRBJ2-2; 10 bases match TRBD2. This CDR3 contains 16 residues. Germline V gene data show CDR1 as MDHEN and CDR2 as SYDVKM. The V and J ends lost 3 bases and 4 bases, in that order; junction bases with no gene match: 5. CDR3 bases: TGTGCCAGCAGTTTCCCTAGCGGGAGCGTCACCGGGGAGCTGTTTTTT. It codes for CASSFPSGSVTGELFF.

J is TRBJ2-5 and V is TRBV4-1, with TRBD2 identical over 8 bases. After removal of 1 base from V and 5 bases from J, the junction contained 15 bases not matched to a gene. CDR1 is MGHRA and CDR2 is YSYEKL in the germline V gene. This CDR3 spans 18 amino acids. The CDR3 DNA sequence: TGCGCCAGCAGCCAAGGGACCCAAGGGGCGGGAGGATGGGAGACCCAGTACTTC. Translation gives CASSQGTQGAGGWETQYF.